A selection of T cell receptor beta chains follows, all from one sample in a study of T-cell memory formation after mild COVID-19. TCRdb passed the 5' RACE reads through MiXCR, listing each CDR3 protein once. The sample holds some 160,000 distinct CDR3 sequences, approximately 13% seen once. Material: PBMCs or a T cell subset sorted from them (not recorded which). The receptors stem from a man between 18 and 29 years old who had mild COVID-19 (a few samples of this study predate the infection). Cell type and time point are not known. Each CDR3 is given with its conserved first and last residue. A D gene is named only where the DNA matches it firmly. Clone size, where shown, is once, few, many, or a class for clones that have expanded.

v_gene,d_gene,abundance,j_gene,CDR3nt,CDR3aa
TRBV7-9,TRBD1,few,TRBJ1-5,TGTGCCAGCAGTTGGGGGACAGAGAGCAATCAGCCCCAGCATTTT,CASSWGTESNQPQHF
TRBV12-3/TRBV12-4,TRBD2,few,TRBJ2-1,TGTGCCAGCAGTTTTCGGGCTAGCGGGGGGGCACTCCCCTCCTACAATGAGCAGTTCTTC,CASSFRASGGALPSYNEQFF
TRBV4-3,-,-,TRBJ1-1,TGCGCCAGCAGCCAAGATTTGGACGGGGACACTGAAGCTTTCTTT,CASSQDLDGDTEAFF
TRBV20-1,-,-,TRBJ1-2,TGCAGTGCTCCGGGGGAGGGTTATGGCTACACCTTC,CSAPGEGYGYTF
TRBV20-1,-,-,TRBJ2-7,TGCAGTGCTAGACTCCTGAACTTTCTTTCCTACGAGCAGTACTTC,CSARLLNFLSYEQYF
TRBV7-2,-,many,TRBJ2-7,TGTGCCAGCAGCTTTGGAGCGACAGCCTACGAGCAGTACTTC,CASSFGATAYEQYF
TRBV12-3/TRBV12-4,TRBD1,many,TRBJ1-3,TGTGCCAGCAGTTTACTGGGACAGGGGACGGGAAACACCATATATTTT,CASSLLGQGTGNTIYF
TRBV7-9,-,many,TRBJ2-6,TGTGCCAGCAGCTCCTTGGATAGGCAGGGTAGGGCCAACGTCCTGACTTTC,CASSSLDRQGRANVLTF
TRBV7-2,-,many,TRBJ1-2,TGTGCCAGCAGCTTAGAAGGCCCGTGGGAGGCTGGCTACACCTTC,CASSLEGPWEAGYTF
TRBV10-3,-,few,TRBJ2-3,TGTGCCATCGCAGCAACCTCCACAGATACGCAGTATTTT,CAIAATSTDTQYF
TRBV6-2/TRBV6-3,TRBD1,-,TRBJ1-5,TGTGCCAGCAGAGGGACAGAGAATAGCAATCAGCCCCAGCATTTT,CASRGTENSNQPQHF
TRBV5-1,TRBD1,-,TRBJ2-1,TGCGCCAGCAGCCCTAGGGACAGGGTGCTCGACAATGAGCAGTTCTTC,CASSPRDRVLDNEQFF
TRBV30,-,few,TRBJ1-1,TGTGCCTGGACTGAACAGCCTAGCACTGAAGCTTTCTTT,CAWTEQPSTEAFF
TRBV7-2,TRBD2,-,TRBJ2-1,TGTGCCAGCACGCGGGGGAGCTCCTACAATGAGCAGTTCTTC,CASTRGSSYNEQFF
TRBV7-2,-,-,TRBJ1-2,TGTGCCAGCAGCTTACGGGGGCTCGGCTACACCTTC,CASSLRGLGYTF
TRBV7-9,-,-,TRBJ1-1,TGTGCCAGCAGTCTAAGGGGGGGAAGGAGCTCTGAAGCTTTCTTT,CASSLRGGRSSEAFF
TRBV5-1,-,-,TRBJ1-6,TGCGCCAGCAGCCCAAGGACAGACTATAATTCACCCCTCCACTTT,CASSPRTDYNSPLHF
TRBV9,-,few,TRBJ2-5,TGTGCCAGCAGCGTAGGGAATAGCGGAGAGACCCAGTACTTC,CASSVGNSGETQYF
TRBV14,-,few,TRBJ2-5,TGTGCCAGCAGCCCCCTTGGGATAGATGGGACCCAGTACTTC,CASSPLGIDGTQYF
TRBV4-1,-,-,TRBJ2-6,TGCGCCAGCAGCCAAGAGGGGGACCTCCGGCTCTCTGGGGCCAACGTCCTGACTTTC,CASSQEGDLRLSGANVLTF
TRBV10-3,TRBD1,few,TRBJ2-5,TGTGCCATCAGTGAATGGTCAGGGGGAGAGACCCAGTACTTC,CAISEWSGGETQYF
TRBV27,-,few,TRBJ2-2,TGTGCCAGCAGTTCAGGAGCGTACACCGGGGAGCTGTTTTTT,CASSSGAYTGELFF
TRBV29-1,-,once,TRBJ1-1,TGCAGCGTGAGGGGGGACACTGAAGCTTTCTTT,CSVRGDTEAFF
TRBV20-1,-,few,TRBJ2-1,TGCAGTGCTACCTCCGGTGGATGGTGGGGGGGCCCTGGAAATGAGCAGTTCTTC,CSATSGGWWGGPGNEQFF
TRBV6-2/TRBV6-3,-,-,TRBJ1-1,TGTGCCAGCACCCCGACGGGGAGGCACACTGAAGCTTTCTTT,CASTPTGRHTEAFF
TRBV9,TRBD1,-,TRBJ2-7,TGTGCCAGCAGCAAAACGGGACAGGGGATCTCCTACGAGCAGTACTTC,CASSKTGQGISYEQYF
TRBV10-3,TRBD1,few,TRBJ2-1,TGTGCCATCAGTGGGACAGGGGTTTACAATGAGCAGTTCTTC,CAISGTGVYNEQFF
TRBV20-1,TRBD1,-,TRBJ1-5,TGCAGTGCTAGGGACAGGGGCAATCAGCCCCAGCATTTT,CSARDRGNQPQHF
TRBV12-3/TRBV12-4,-,-,TRBJ1-5,TGTGCCAGCAGTTTAGACGGCAGGGTTAGCAATCAGCCCCAGCATTTT,CASSLDGRVSNQPQHF
TRBV28,TRBD2,medium-sized,TRBJ2-1,TGTGCCAGCAGTTTATCGGGGGGGAATGAGCAGTTCTTC,CASSLSGGNEQFF
TRBV20-1,-,-,TRBJ1-2,TGCAGTGCTAGAGACTGGGGGAGGGATGGCTACACCTTC,CSARDWGRDGYTF
TRBV30,TRBD2,few,TRBJ2-3,TGTGCCTGCCGCATCACTAGCGGGGGCGATACGCAGTATTTT,CACRITSGGDTQYF
TRBV5-1,TRBD1,few,TRBJ1-2,TGCGCCAGCCAGACCCGAACAGGGGGGAACTATGGCTACACCTTC,CASQTRTGGNYGYTF
TRBV11-3,-,few,TRBJ2-1,TGTGCCAGCGGGCGGGGGCCATACAATGAGCAGTTCTTC,CASGRGPYNEQFF
TRBV5-1,-,many,TRBJ2-5,TGCGCCAGCAGCTCCCAGGGGGGAGAAGAGACCCAGTACTTC,CASSSQGGEETQYF
TRBV5-1,TRBD2,few,TRBJ2-5,TGCGCCAGCAGCTTACCAGCGGGGGGGTATGAGACCCAGTACTTC,CASSLPAGGYETQYF
TRBV2,TRBD1,few,TRBJ2-5,TGTGCCAGCAGTGCGAACCGGGACAGGGAGGACTTC,CASSANRDREDF
TRBV5-1,-,-,TRBJ1-2,TGCGCCAGCAGCCGCGGACACCAGGATGGCTACACCTTC,CASSRGHQDGYTF
TRBV5-1,-,many,TRBJ2-3,TGCGCCAGCAGCTTGGCCGGAGATGTACGAGCAGATACGCAGTATTTT,CASSLAGDVRADTQYF
TRBV3-1,-,few,TRBJ1-5,TGTGCCAGCAGCCAGGGGGCAAATCAGCCCCAGCATTTT,CASSQGANQPQHF
TRBV11-2,-,many,TRBJ2-1,TGTGCCAGCAGCCCGGTTGGGGAGACGGGCGAGCAGTTCTTC,CASSPVGETGEQFF
TRBV20-1,TRBD1,-,TRBJ2-5,TGCAGTGTACCGACAGGGATGAGGGAGACCCAGTACTTC,CSVPTGMRETQYF